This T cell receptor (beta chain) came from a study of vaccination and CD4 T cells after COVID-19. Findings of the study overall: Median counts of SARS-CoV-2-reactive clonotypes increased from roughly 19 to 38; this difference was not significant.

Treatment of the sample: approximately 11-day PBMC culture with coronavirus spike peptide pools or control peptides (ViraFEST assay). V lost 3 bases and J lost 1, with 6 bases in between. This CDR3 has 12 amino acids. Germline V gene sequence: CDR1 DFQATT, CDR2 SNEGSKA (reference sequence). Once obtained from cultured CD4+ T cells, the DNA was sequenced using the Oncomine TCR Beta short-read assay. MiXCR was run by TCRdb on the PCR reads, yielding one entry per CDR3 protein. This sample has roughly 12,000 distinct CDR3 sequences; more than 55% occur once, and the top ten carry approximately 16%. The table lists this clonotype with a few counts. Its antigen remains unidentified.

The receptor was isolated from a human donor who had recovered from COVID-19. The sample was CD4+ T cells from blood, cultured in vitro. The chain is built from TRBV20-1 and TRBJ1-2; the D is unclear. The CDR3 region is CSASAYNYGYTF. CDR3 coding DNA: TGCAGTGCTAGCGCTTATAACTATGGCTACACCTTC.